Below are 18 T cell receptor beta chains sequenced from a single sample in a study of neurological immune-mediated disorders. One entry per CDR3 protein, called by TCRdb with MiXCR from the 5' RACE reads. This repertoire shows 50,000 or so distinct CDR3 sequences, under 30% found once; its top ten account for 23%. The sample consisted of PBMCs. The receptors were gathered from a woman in her 70s in good health.

In its sample, this clonotype was seen many times. J is TRBJ2-3 and V is TRBV10-3; D is perhaps TRBD2 (5 bases). The CDR3 is 15 residues long. V shed 8 bases and J shed 0 bases, with 15 bases lying between them. Germline CDR1 ENHRY, CDR2 SYGVKD. CDR3 nucleotides: TGTGCCATCTCAGAGAGAGCGGCTAGCACAGATACGCAGTATTTT. Residues: CAISERAASTDTQYF.

There are many counts of this clonotype. The rearrangement links TRBV10-3 to TRBJ2-3; D might be TRBD2 (7 bases). V lost 8 bases, J lost 6 bases, and 21 bases lay in between. CDR1 and CDR2 (germline): ENHRY, SYGVKD. CDR3 length: 15 residues. The CDR3 loop reads CAIRPGAPGGDTQYF. CDR3 bases: TGTGCCATCCGCCCGGGGGCTCCGGGGGGCGATACGCAGTATTTT.

This clonotype came up a few times. The chain carries TRBV12-5 and TRBJ2-2, with TRBD2 identical over 14 bases. V lost 1 base, J lost 6 bases, and 4 bases stayed unmatched. The CDR3 contains 17 residues. The germline V gene encodes CDR1 LGHNT and CDR2 FRNRAP. Here the CDR3 reads CASGLARTSGRSGELFF. The CDR3 DNA reads TGTGCTAGTGGTTTGGCCCGGACTAGCGGGAGGTCCGGGGAGCTGTTTTTT.

Many counts were recorded for this clonotype. The J gene is TRBJ1-2, the V gene TRBV20-1; D is perhaps TRBD1 (6 bases). The CDR3 totals 15 residues. The V end was cut by 3 bases, the J end by 3 bases, with 17 bases between. CDR1 is DFQATT and CDR2 is SNEGSKA in the germline V gene (reference sequence). This CDR3 is CSASGQGPLYYGYTF. For the CDR3, the DNA is TGCAGTGCTAGTGGCCAGGGGCCCCTCTACTATGGCTACACCTTC.

Worth noting for this clonotype: A much larger clone differs from this one at a single base, so this may be a read error. The chain carries TRBV7-2 and TRBJ1-4; D may be TRBD1 (5 bases). The CDR3 length is 15 residues. Germline-derived CDR1 and CDR2 are SGHTA and FQGNSA. The CDR3 DNA follows: TGTGCCAACAGCTCGAACAATGGGGCCTCAGAAAAACTGTTTTTT. Amino acid sequence: CANSSNNGASEKLFF.

This clonotype was counted many times. The DNA of the CDR3 is TGCGCCAGCAGCCAAGATCGGACAACTGGAAACACCATATATTTT. Translating it yields CASSQDRTTGNTIYF. The rearrangement joins TRBV4-1 to TRBJ1-3; weak D call: TRBD1 (5 bases). The V gene's germline CDR1 is MGHRA and CDR2 YSYEKL. Trimming took off 0 bases at V and 2 bases at J, with 8 bases between the two ends. CDR3 length equals 15 residues.

The table lists this clonotype with many counts. In DNA, the CDR3 is TGCGCCAGCAGCTATGGACTAGGCAGCGATGAGCAGTTCTTC. It specifies CASSYGLGSDEQFF. The rearrangement joins TRBV5-1 to TRBJ2-1, with 7 bases fitting TRBD2. The CDR3 spans 14 residues. The junction had 8 bases not matched to a gene; V was cut back by 3 bases and J by 8 bases. Per the germline V gene, CDR1 is SGHRS and CDR2 is YFSETQ.

This clonotype has at least ten counts. This chain links TRBV20-1 with TRBJ2-7, with D maybe TRBD2 (5 bases). There are 12 residues in the CDR3. CDR1 is DFQATT, CDR2 SNEGSKA, per germline (reference sequence). The V and J ends lost 3 bases and 4 bases respectively, with 10 bases between them. The CDR3 region has the DNA TGCAGTGCTAGTCTCCGGGAATACGAGCAGTACTTC. Encoded protein: CSASLREYEQYF.

This clonotype came up many times. The rearrangement uses TRBV20-1 and TRBJ2-3; D is unresolved. Germline assignment: CDR1 DFQATT and CDR2 SNEGSKA (reference sequence). The CDR3 loop spans 13 amino acids. Between the trimmed V and J ends, which lost 3 bases and 6 bases, there was a span of 13 bases. CDR3 DNA: TGCAGTGCTAGTTCAGCGTTCCGTGATACGCAGTATTTT. It yields the protein CSASSAFRDTQYF.

The chain recombines TRBV11-2 with TRBJ2-1, with D perhaps matching TRBD1 (6 bases). Trimming removed 5 bases at V and 5 bases at J, with 22 bases between. The germline CDR1 and CDR2 sequences are SGHAT and FQNNGV. This CDR3 has 17 residues. The CDR3 protein is CASSANLQGDFNNEQFF. The CDR3 nucleotides read TGTGCCAGCAGCGCTAATCTACAGGGAGATTTCAACAATGAGCAGTTCTTC.

This clonotype was seen ten or more times. V gene TRBV7-2 combines with J gene TRBJ2-5; TRBD2 is a possible D gene (5 bases). The CDR3 is 14 residues long. Trimming stripped 5 bases from V and 5 bases from J, with 15 bases between. The V gene's germline CDR1 is SGHTA and CDR2 FQGNSA. CDR3 in amino acids: CASSPGWGAETQYF. In DNA, the CDR3 is TGTGCCAGCAGCCCGGGTTGGGGAGCGGAGACCCAGTACTTC.

Many counts were recorded for this clonotype. This chain links TRBV25-1 with TRBJ1-2, with D tentatively TRBD1 (5 bases). The CDR3 length is 15 residues. V was clipped by 3 bases and J by 3 bases, with 14 bases between them. In germline, CDR1 is MGHDK, CDR2 SYGVNS. CDR3 bases: TGTGCCAGCAGTGACCCCCGAGACAGCTACTATGGCTACACCTTC. This gives the protein CASSDPRDSYYGYTF.

In its sample, this clonotype was seen a few times. The rearrangement joins TRBV18 to TRBJ2-1; D uncertain. CDR1 is KGHSH and CDR2 is LQKENI in the germline V gene. The CDR3 contains 13 residues. Trimming pared 4 bases from V and 5 bases from J, leaving 9 bases between. The CDR3 DNA reads as TGTGCCAGCTCACGGGAAGCTGACAATGAGCAGTTCTTC. Amino acid sequence: CASSREADNEQFF.

This clonotype was counted at least ten times. The V call is TRBV20-1, the J call TRBJ2-5; D is ambiguous. This CDR3 is 14 amino acids long. The V end lost 0 bases, the J end lost 7 bases, and 15 bases lay between the germline ends. The germline V gene encodes CDR1 DFQATT and CDR2 SNEGSKA (reference sequence). CDR3 sequence reads: CSARDISYTRTQYF. CDR3 nucleotide sequence: TGCAGTGCTAGAGATATTAGCTATACGAGGACCCAGTACTTC.

The sample holds many counts of this clonotype. The V call is TRBV12-3 or TRBV12-4, the J call TRBJ2-5; D not resolved. The V gene lost 6 bases and the J gene lost 2 bases, with 7 bases spanning the gap. This CDR3 is 12 amino acids long. CDR3 DNA: TGTGCCAGCAGGGTCAGTCAAGAGACCCAGTACTTC. Translating gives CASRVSQETQYF.

The chain uses TRBV5-5 and TRBJ1-5; no firm D call. CDR3 length: 12 amino acids. V was pared by 0 bases and J by 9 bases, with 7 bases between. CDR1 is SGHKS, CDR2 YYEKEE, per germline (reference sequence). The CDR3 is CASSLDSGPQHF. The CDR3, as DNA: TGTGCCAGCAGCTTGGATTCCGGGCCCCAGCATTTT.

This chain uses TRBV19 with TRBJ1-2; possibly TRBD1 for D (6 bases). V lost 6 bases, J lost 4 bases, and 12 bases lay in between. The CDR3 is 13 amino acids. Germline V gene data show CDR1 as LNHDA and CDR2 as SQIVND (reference sequence). CDR3 DNA: TGTGCCAGTAGCCCAGGAGGGGGCTATGGCTACACCTTC. Amino acid sequence: CASSPGGGYGYTF.

This clonotype was detected ten times or more. This sequence joins TRBV5-1 and TRBJ2-7; no clear D. V was pared by 7 bases and J by 3 bases, with 17 bases between. In germline, CDR1 is SGHRS, CDR2 YFSETQ. CDR3 length: 14 residues. CDR3 residues: CASASATRNYEQYF. The CDR3 region has the DNA TGCGCCAGCGCCAGCGCCACAAGGAACTACGAGCAGTACTTC. Full variable domain (outside the CDR3, taken from reference TRBV5-1 and TRBJ2-7): KAGVTQTPRYLIKTRGQQVTLSCSPISGHRSVSWYQQTPGQGLQFLFEYFSETQRNKGNFPGRFSGRQFSNSRSEMNVSTLELGDSALYLCASASATRNYEQYFGPGTRLTVT.